The 25 T cell receptor beta chains below were found in one sample sequenced in a study of blood T cell repertoires in COVID-19. Clones were read by immunoSEQ multiplex PCR, and TCRdb kept only the in-frame ones, dropping some. The table lists 110,000 or so clones, roughly 83% of them singletons. Sample: peripheral blood. The receptors stem from a woman aged 55-69 years with acute or convalescent COVID-19.

As regards this clone: A junction end diverges from the germline sequence, so it may reflect a read error. The chain's CDR3 is CASSLPTTVLDF. The DNA of the CDR3 is TGTGCCAGCAGCTTACCCACTACCGTATTAGACTTC. The chain carries TRBV7-2 and TRBJ2-7; D uncertain. From germline, CDR1 is SGHTA and CDR2 FQGNSA. There are 12 residues in the CDR3.

The CDR3 here is CASSLGRVPPNEKLFF. The CDR3 region has the DNA TGTGCCAGCAGCTTAGGCAGGGTCCCCCCTAATGAAAAACTGTTTTTT. The V and J genes are TRBV5-5 and TRBJ1-4, with D maybe TRBD1 (5 bases). With 2 bases removed from V and 3 bases from J, the gap between germline ends came to 14 bases. The V gene's germline CDR1 is SGHKS and CDR2 YYEKEE (reference sequence). The CDR3 loop spans 16 amino acids.

The CDR3 DNA reads TGTGCCAGCAGTTCTGGGCAGGGAGGCGAGCAGTACTTC. This encodes CASSSGQGGEQYF. The genes are TRBV28 and TRBJ2-7; D is perhaps TRBD2 (6 bases). Trimming stripped 4 bases from V and 6 bases from J, with 13 bases between. Germline-derived CDR1 and CDR2 are MDHEN and SYDVKM. The CDR3 is 13 residues long.

The chain carries TRBV3-1 (or the pseudogene TRBV3-2) and TRBJ2-5; 7 bases fit TRBD1. V shed 0 bases and J 4 bases; nucleotides not matched to a gene: 11. The CDR3 consists of 17 residues. CDR1 and CDR2 from the germline V gene are LGHDT and YNNKEL (reference sequence). The CDR3 region has the DNA TGTGCCAGCAGCCAAGATAGATCGGGCCAGGGGGTAGAGACCCAGTACTTC. Translation gives CASSQDRSGQGVETQYF.

The J gene is TRBJ2-2, the V gene TRBV6-5; D is ambiguous. V was cut by 4 bases and J by 0 bases, with 9 bases left in between. The CDR3 covers 15 residues. CDR1 MNHEY and CDR2 SVGAGI come from the germline V gene. CDR3 coding DNA: TGTGCCAGCAGTTGGAGTATCGCGAACACCGGGGAGCTGTTTTTT. This translates into CASSWSIANTGELFF.

V gene TRBV6-4 combines with J gene TRBJ2-3, with 8 bases aligning to TRBD2. This CDR3 contains 15 residues. In germline, CDR1 is MRHNA, CDR2 SNTAGT. J gave up 1 base and V 3 bases, and 3 bases lay outside the gene matches. The CDR3 coding sequence is TGTGCCAGCAGTGAGGAGACTAGCGGCACAGATACGCAGTATTTT. It specifies CASSEETSGTDTQYF.

This clone occurred once. The chain employs TRBV18 and TRBJ1-5; perhaps TRBD1 as D (5 bases). Germline CDR1 and CDR2: KGHSH and LQKENI. The V and J ends lost 5 bases and 5 bases respectively, with 10 bases between them. There are 13 residues in the CDR3. Here the CDR3 reads CASSKSQDQPQHF. The CDR3 DNA follows: TGTGCCAGCTCAAAATCACAGGATCAGCCCCAGCATTTT.

The chain links TRBV7-2 to TRBJ2-6; perhaps TRBD1 as D (6 bases). The CDR3 consists of 14 residues. Trimming left V 8 bases short and J 2 bases short, with 10 bases between. CDR1 is SGHTA, CDR2 FQGNSA, per germline. CDR3 coding DNA: TGTGCCAGCGGGAACAGGGCTGGGGCCAACGTCCTGACTTTC. This codes for CASGNRAGANVLTF.

The chain has TRBV30 and TRBJ2-7; no clear D gene. The CDR3 is made up of 14 amino acids. The germline V gene encodes CDR1 GTSNPN and CDR2 SVGIG (reference sequence). V lost 0 bases and J 0 bases, leaving 9 bases between the germline ends. CDR3 sequence: CAWSVTVNSYEQYF. In nucleotides, the CDR3 is TGTGCCTGGAGTGTCACAGTAAACTCCTACGAGCAGTACTTC.

The chain recombines TRBV5-1 with TRBJ2-1; maybe TRBD1 (5 bases). Trimming cost V 1 base and J 0 bases, with 11 bases left between them. CDR1 and CDR2 from the germline V gene are SGHRS and YFSETQ. The CDR3 contains 16 residues. The CDR3 reads CASSLIGANSYNEQFF. DNA for the CDR3: TGCGCCAGCAGCTTGATTGGGGCCAACTCCTACAATGAGCAGTTCTTC.

The rearrangement joins TRBV9 to TRBJ1-5; D gene unclear. Trimming removed 2 bases from V and 10 bases from J, with 13 bases in between. The CDR3 runs to 13 residues. CDR1 is SGDLS, CDR2 YYNGEE, per germline. In DNA form, the CDR3 reads TGTGCCAGCAGCGTTGACCCGGAGGAACCCCAGCATTTT. Its translation is CASSVDPEEPQHF.

The chain combines TRBV20-1 with TRBJ2-3; 7 nucleotides agree with TRBD2. J was trimmed by 3 bases and V by 3 bases; bases with no gene match: 12. The germline V gene has CDR1 DFQATT and CDR2 SNEGSKA (reference sequence). The CDR3 has 16 residues. CDR3 DNA: TGCAGTGCTAGTAGCGGGCCTAGTCTAGCGACAGATACGCAGTATTTT. Its translation: CSASSGPSLATDTQYF.

The chain joins TRBV6-5 to TRBJ1-1, with a weak D call TRBD1 (5 bases). The germline V gene encodes CDR1 MNHEY and CDR2 SVGAGI. Deletions cut 6 bases from V and 2 bases from J, with 10 bases between. The CDR3 totals 13 residues. Here the CDR3 reads CASRVQVNTEAFF. CDR3 nucleotides: TGTGCCAGCAGGGTACAGGTTAACACTGAAGCTTTCTTT.

The chain employs TRBV5-1 and TRBJ2-1; 8 bases agree with TRBD1. The CDR3 runs 14 residues. CDR1 and CDR2 from the germline V gene are SGHRS and YFSETQ. V trimming: 6 bases; J trimming: 8 bases; junction bases outside the gene matches: 10. CDR3 protein: CASNLGQVTDEQFF. In nucleotides, the CDR3 is TGCGCCAGCAACCTGGGACAGGTCACGGATGAGCAGTTCTTC. Together with reference TRBV5-1 and TRBJ2-1, the CDR3 gives the full variable domain: KAGVTQTPRYLIKTRGQQVTLSCSPISGHRSVSWYQQTPGQGLQFLFEYFSETQRNKGNFPGRFSGRQFSNSRSEMNVSTLELGDSALYLCASNLGQVTDEQFFGPGTRLTVL.

This clone has a single count. V is TRBV18 and J is TRBJ2-3; 10 bases align to TRBD2. The V gene end was trimmed by 3 bases and the J gene end by 2 bases; junction bases not matched to a gene: 11. The germline V gene has CDR1 KGHSH and CDR2 LQKENI. This CDR3 comprises 18 residues. CDR3 nucleotides: TGTGCCAGCTCACCTATTTCGCTAGCGGGGGTCCCCACAGATACGCAGTATTTT. Translating it yields CASSPISLAGVPTDTQYF.

The rearrangement joins TRBV7-9 to TRBJ1-4; D gene ambiguous. V lost 5 bases to trimming and J lost 7 bases, with 17 bases between them. The CDR3 loop spans 15 amino acids. CDR1 and CDR2 (germline): SEHNR, FQNEAQ (reference sequence). As DNA, the CDR3 is TGTGCCAGCAGCCAAGAAGCAGGCCCGAGTGAAAAACTGTTTTTT. Translating it yields CASSQEAGPSEKLFF. The complete variable domain, with remaining parts taken from reference TRBV7-9 and TRBJ1-4, reads DTGVSQNPRHKITKRGQNVTFRCDPISEHNRLYWYRQTLGQGPEFLTYFQNEAQLEKSRLLSDRFSAERPKGSFSTLEIQRTEQGDSAMYLCASSQEAGPSEKLFFGSGTQLSVL.

This rearrangement joins TRBV15 to TRBJ1-3, with 8 bases that match TRBD1. The V gene's germline CDR1 is LNHNV and CDR2 YYDKDF (reference sequence). V trimming: 5 bases; J trimming: 4 bases; junction bases outside the gene matches: 4. This CDR3 spans 14 amino acids. The CDR3 loop reads CATSQGAAGNTIYF. The CDR3 nucleotides read TGTGCCACCAGCCAGGGGGCAGCAGGAAACACCATATATTTT.

This chain links TRBV30 with TRBJ1-1, with D possibly matching TRBD1 (5 bases). This CDR3 spans 15 amino acids. V was cut by 1 base and J by 4 bases, with 16 bases left in between. Germline values: CDR1 GTSNPN, CDR2 SVGIG (reference sequence). The CDR3 DNA reads as TGTGCCTGGAGTGCAGGGACTTACACTTCCACTGAAGCTTTCTTT. Translating it yields CAWSAGTYTSTEAFF.

The chain combines TRBV3-1 (or the pseudogene TRBV3-2) with TRBJ2-7; D possibly corresponds to TRBD2 (7 bases). The CDR3 extends over 18 amino acids. The germline CDR1 and CDR2 sequences are LGHDT and YNNKEL (reference sequence). The V gene lost 1 base and the J gene lost 1 base, with 20 bases spanning the gap. The DNA for the CDR3 is TGTGCCAGCAGCCAAGTTGGGCGGGGGCACACAGGTTCCTACGAGCAGTACTTC. This sequence encodes CASSQVGRGHTGSYEQYF.

The sample holds one count of this clone. This sequence joins TRBV19 and TRBJ2-1, with TRBD1 matching over 8 bases. V shed 3 bases, J shed 1 base, and the junction held 11 bases outside the gene matches. Germline CDR1 reads LNHDA; CDR2 reads SQIVND (reference sequence). The CDR3 runs to 18 residues. The CDR3 nucleotides are TGTGCCAGTAGTATCAGGGCAGGGGGCCGGGGGTCCTACAATGAGCAGTTCTTC. It translates to CASSIRAGGRGSYNEQFF.

J is TRBJ2-5 and V is TRBV5-1, with 12 bases that match TRBD2. Germline CDR1 reads SGHRS; CDR2 reads YFSETQ. J lost 7 bases, V lost 3 bases, and 10 bases had no gene match. The CDR3 loop spans 16 amino acids. In DNA, the CDR3 is TGCGCCAGCAGCTCAACTAGCGGGGGGTTTCCGGGGACCCAGTACTTC. Amino acid sequence: CASSSTSGGFPGTQYF.

This clone was counted only a few times. This chain connects TRBV21-1 to TRBJ2-5; the table assigns TRBD2, which was not confirmed against the DNA. TRBV21-1 is tagged as a pseudogene. The CDR3 sequence is 18 residues long. DNA for the CDR3: TGTGCCAGCAGCAAAGTTGTACTAGAAATTACCGGTAGGGAGACCCAGTACTTC. It codes for CASSKVVLEITGRETQYF.

The CDR3 sequence: CATSGTSGAQETQYF. The CDR3 DNA reads as TGTGCCACCAGTGGGACTAGCGGGGCCCAAGAGACCCAGTACTTC. The chain employs TRBV24-1 and TRBJ2-5, with TRBD2 matching 12 bases. V lost 5 bases to trimming and J lost 1 base; unmatched junction nucleotides: 1. The germline CDR1 and CDR2 sequences are KGHDR and SFDVKD. The length of the CDR3 is 15 residues.

V is TRBV7-9 and J is TRBJ1-1, with a weak D call TRBD1 (5 bases). CDR3 length: 13 residues. Germline V gives CDR1 SEHNR, CDR2 FQNEAQ (reference sequence). Trimming cost V 7 bases and J 4 bases, with 13 bases left between them. The CDR3 nucleotides read TGTGCCAGCAACGAACAACAGGTCACTGAAGCTTTCTTT. It codes for CASNEQQVTEAFF. Based on the CDR3 plus reference TRBV7-9 and TRBJ1-1, the full variable domain is DTGVSQNPRHKITKRGQNVTFRCDPISEHNRLYWYRQTLGQGPEFLTYFQNEAQLEKSRLLSDRFSAERPKGSFSTLEIQRTEQGDSAMYLCASNEQQVTEAFFGQGTRLTVV.

The chain links TRBV9 to TRBJ2-1; D gene ambiguous. With 2 bases removed from V and 2 bases from J, the gap between germline ends came to 11 bases. The CDR3 covers 15 residues. The germline gives CDR1 SGDLS, CDR2 YYNGEE. For the CDR3, the DNA is TGTGCCAGCAGCGTGGAGTTTCTGGCCTACAATGAGCAGTTCTTC. This sequence encodes CASSVEFLAYNEQFF.